This T cell receptor (beta chain) was captured by sequencing in a study of T-cell memory formation after mild COVID-19. V trimming: 1 base; J trimming: 3 bases; junction bases outside the gene matches: 5. The CDR3 sequence is 16 residues long. Looked up from germline, CDR1 is SGHTA and CDR2 is FQGNSA. A single record per CDR3 protein comes from TCRdb applying MiXCR to the 5' RACE reads. The repertoire holds 110,000 or so distinct CDR3 sequences, with about a fifth as singletons. There are a few counts of this clonotype. The chain combines TRBV7-2 with TRBJ2-1, with 8 nucleotides matching TRBD2. The specimen was PBMCs or a T cell subset sorted from them (not recorded which). The TCR originated in a man between 18 and 35 years old who had mild COVID-19 (a few samples of this study predate the infection). Cell type and time point are not known. The DNA of the CDR3 is TGTGCCAGCAGCTTAGATGAGCGGGGGAGCTACAATGAGCAGTTCTTC. This sequence encodes CASSLDERGSYNEQFF.